Detailed here is one TCR beta chain. Antigen specificity is unknown. The germline CDR1 and CDR2 sequences are LNHNV and YYDKDF (reference sequence). V dropped 0 bases and J dropped 4 bases, with 7 bases sitting between them. The CDR3 spans 14 residues. These data are taken from a study of shared clonotypes between healthy human individuals. At the level of the study: A donor's plate count was three for CD4 naive and three for CD4 memory; CD8 naive had two and CD8 memory one. Whole-study findings and limits: Relative to memory subsets, naive subsets generally showed larger estimated richness. Sampling covered blood only; tissue repertoires likely differ.

TCRdb's copy holds only in-frame clones and misses some; the assay was immunoSEQ multiplex PCR. The sample gives hundreds of thousands of clones, 98% of which show up once; more than 0.3% is in the top ten. Cells designated naive CD8 were CD45RO-negative and were positively selected for CCR7, with terminally differentiated effector memory CD45RA+ cells excluded. The source of this sequence is a man aged 25 to 45 in good health. Material for sequencing was naive CD8+ T cells sorted from blood. The chain combines TRBV15 with TRBJ2-1; tentative D call: TRBD2 (5 bases). CDR3 sequence reads: CATSRDPGYNEQFF. The DNA for the CDR3 is TGTGCCACCAGCAGAGATCCGGGGTACAATGAGCAGTTCTTC.